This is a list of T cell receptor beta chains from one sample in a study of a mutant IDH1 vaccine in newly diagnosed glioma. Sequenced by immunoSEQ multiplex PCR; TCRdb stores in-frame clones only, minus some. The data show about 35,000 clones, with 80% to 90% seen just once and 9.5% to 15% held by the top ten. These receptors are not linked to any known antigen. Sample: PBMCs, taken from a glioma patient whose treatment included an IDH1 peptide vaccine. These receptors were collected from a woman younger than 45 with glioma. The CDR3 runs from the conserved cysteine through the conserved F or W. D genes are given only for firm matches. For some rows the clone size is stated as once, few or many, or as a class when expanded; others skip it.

CASSYSDTSGYTF TGTGCCAGCAGTTACTCCGACACTTCTGGCTACACCTTC TRBV6-5 - - TRBJ1-2
CASSLSRTSYNSPLHF TGTGCCAGCAGTTTATCCAGAACCTCCTATAATTCACCCCTCCACTTT TRBV27 once - TRBJ1-6
CASSQVIAGRGYTF TGCGCCAGCAGCCAAGTCATTGCTGGACGCGGCTACACCTTC TRBV4-3 - - TRBJ1-2
CASSPFGGGRGETQYF TGTGCCAGCTCACCATTTGGCGGGGGCCGCGGAGAGACCCAGTACTTC TRBV18 - - TRBJ2-5
CASSRVIYNEQFF TGTGCCAGTAGTCGCGTTATCTACAATGAGCAGTTCTTC TRBV19 - - TRBJ2-1
CASSQPTRGYRYF TGTGCCAGCAGCCAACCCACTAGGGGTTACAGGTACTTC TRBV14 - - TRBJ2-7
CASSLVPYEQYF TGTGCCAGCAGCTTAGTCCCCTACGAGCAGTACTTC TRBV7-9 - - TRBJ2-7
CASSTLSAQGLSEQYF TGTGCCAGTAGTACGCTCTCGGCGCAGGGACTCTCCGAGCAGTACTTC TRBV19 - - TRBJ2-7
CASSPSGGKSYEQYF TGTGCCAGCAGCCCAAGCGGGGGAAAGTCCTACGAGCAGTACTTC TRBV13 - TRBD2 TRBJ2-7
CASSLGLAGGPSYNEQFF TGTGCCAGCAGCTTAGGACTAGCGGGGGGTCCTTCCTACAATGAGCAGTTCTTC TRBV7-9 - TRBD2 TRBJ2-1
CASSFTDTQYF TGTGCCAGCAGCTTCACAGATACGCAGTATTTT TRBV7-9 - - TRBJ2-3
CASSSWTGSTEAFF TGTGCCAGCAGCTCTTGGACAGGGAGCACTGAAGCTTTCTTT TRBV7-9 - TRBD1 TRBJ1-1
CASSLQQIYGYTF TGTGCCAGCAGCTTGCAACAGATCTATGGCTACACCTTC TRBV5-6 - - TRBJ1-2
CASSLVQGAGGYTF TGTGCCAGCAGCTTAGTACAGGGGGCGGGGGGCTACACCTTC TRBV7-6 - TRBD1 TRBJ1-2
CASSLGGGNYGYTF TGTGCCAGCAGCTTGGGCGGGGGAAACTATGGCTACACCTTC TRBV5-5 - - TRBJ1-2
CASSPGQGFGNIQYF TGTGCCAGCAGCCCGGGACAGGGATTTGGAAACATTCAGTACTTC TRBV5-6 - TRBD1 TRBJ2-4
CASSLLQGSTEAFF TGTGCCAGCAGCTTACTTCAGGGTTCCACTGAAGCTTTCTTT TRBV11-2 - - TRBJ1-1
CASSQEPRGYGYTF TGTGCCAGCAGCCAAGAGCCAAGGGGTTATGGCTACACCTTC TRBV14 - - TRBJ1-2
CAIRDTSGNTIYF TGTGCCATCAGAGACACCTCTGGAAACACCATATATTTT TRBV10-3 few - TRBJ1-3
CSVEDPTRPAGTDTQYF TGCAGCGTTGAAGATCCCACCAGGCCAGCGGGCACAGATACGCAGTATTTT TRBV29-1 - - TRBJ2-3
CASSLNSYNSPLHF TGTGCCAGCAGCTTGAACAGTTATAATTCACCCCTCCACTTT TRBV7-2 - - TRBJ1-6
CASSEVVSGELFF TGTGCCAGCAGTGAAGTCGTATCCGGGGAGCTGTTTTTT TRBV6-1 - - TRBJ2-2
CASSRDRFYEQYF TGTGCCAGCAGCCGGGACAGATTCTACGAGCAGTACTTC TRBV2 - TRBD1 TRBJ2-7
CASSSGAYGYTF TGTGCCAGCAGCTCCGGAGCCTATGGCTACACCTTC TRBV7-9 - - TRBJ1-2
CSVDPVLSYGYTF TGCAGCGTTGACCCGGTCCTCAGCTATGGCTACACCTTC TRBV29-1 - - TRBJ1-2
CAWSPTGGGYTF TGTGCCTGGAGCCCGACAGGAGGAGGCTACACCTTC TRBV30 few - TRBJ1-2
CASSQLGAGSLDTQYF TGTGCCAGCAGCCAACTTGGGGCGGGTTCTTTAGATACGCAGTATTTT TRBV14 - - TRBJ2-3
CSAGTETQYF TGCAGTGCTGGAACGGAGACCCAGTACTTC TRBV20-1 once - TRBJ2-5
CAWSVQLQGSYGYTF TGTGCCTGGAGTGTCCAATTACAAGGGAGCTATGGCTACACCTTC TRBV30 - - TRBJ1-2
CARRAGGRGTGELFF TGTGCCAGGAGAGCGGGGGGCAGGGGGACCGGGGAGCTGTTTTTT TRBV6-1 - TRBD2 TRBJ2-2
CASSSSPLGAGTDTQYF TGCGCCAGCAGCTCATCCCCCCTAGGAGCGGGCACAGATACGCAGTATTTT TRBV5-1 - - TRBJ2-3
CASSQDLWGNTEAFF TGCGCCAGCAGCCAAGACCTATGGGGGAACACTGAAGCTTTCTTT TRBV4-1 - - TRBJ1-1
CASSYLDRDYWGYTF TGTGCCAGCAGTTACCTGGACAGGGATTATTGGGGCTACACCTTC TRBV6-5 once TRBD1 TRBJ1-2
CASSRAHSGNTIYF TGTGCCAGCAGCAGGGCCCACTCTGGAAACACCATATATTTT TRBV25-1 - - TRBJ1-3
CSVEASNYGYTF TGCAGCGTTGAGGCATCTAACTATGGCTACACCTTC TRBV29-1 - - TRBJ1-2
CAISEYDRGYMNTEAFF TGTGCCATCAGTGAATACGACAGGGGATACATGAACACTGAAGCTTTCTTT TRBV10-3 - TRBD1 TRBJ1-1
CASSLNRNTGELFF TGTGCCAGCAGTTTGAACAGGAACACCGGGGAGCTGTTTTTT TRBV7-2 - - TRBJ2-2
CASGGPGVAGELFF TGTGCCAGCGGAGGCCCAGGGGTAGCCGGGGAGCTGTTTTTT TRBV2 - - TRBJ2-2
CASSQGFSNSPLHF TGCGCCAGCAGCCAAGGGTTCAGCAATTCACCCCTCCACTTT TRBV4-1 - - TRBJ1-6
CASAALGEDEQFF TGTGCCAGCGCAGCCCTAGGGGAGGATGAGCAGTTCTTC TRBV5-4 - - TRBJ2-1